The rows below give T cell receptor beta chains drawn from one sample of a study of OX40 agonist ivuxolimab in advanced cancers. The repertoire was sequenced with immunoSEQ multiplex PCR; TCRdb's copy has only in-frame clones and lacks some. The data show 90,000 or so clones, with under 95% seen just once and around 0.76% held by the top ten. The sample in question was CD4+ or CD8+ T cells sorted from blood, obtained in a trial of the OX40 agonist ivuxolimab. These receptors were taken from an adult with an advanced solid tumor such as melanoma, head and neck, liver or kidney cancer. Each CDR3 is given without its conserved first and last residue. Fields, in order: V gene, J gene, CDR3 protein.

V gene: TRBV5-4; J gene: TRBJ2-3; CDR3 protein: ASSLGSGRTDTQY
V gene: TRBV5-1; J gene: TRBJ2-3; CDR3 protein: ASSLADTQY
V gene: TRBV2; J gene: TRBJ1-6; CDR3 protein: ASTERTNSPLH
V gene: TRBV7-3; J gene: TRBJ1-1; CDR3 protein: ASSLMGGLNTEAF
V gene: TRBV30; J gene: TRBJ2-1; CDR3 protein: AWGRASGEQF
V gene: TRBV6-6; J gene: TRBJ1-1; CDR3 protein: ASSSQLLGRATEAF
V gene: TRBV5-1; J gene: TRBJ2-1; CDR3 protein: ASSLETGGNEQF
V gene: TRBV7-2; J gene: TRBJ2-7; CDR3 protein: ASSPGLAGGPDEQY
V gene: TRBV7-8; J gene: TRBJ1-1; CDR3 protein: ASSLVFGDRGRVAF
V gene: TRBV28; J gene: TRBJ2-2; CDR3 protein: ASSLAGGFTGELF
V gene: TRBV19; J gene: TRBJ2-1; CDR3 protein: ASSIKAGNYNEQF
V gene: TRBV5-4; J gene: TRBJ2-1; CDR3 protein: ASSWELAGHSYNEQF
V gene: TRBV30; J gene: TRBJ2-7; CDR3 protein: AWSHPGRVPYEQY
V gene: TRBV28; J gene: TRBJ2-7; CDR3 protein: ASSTGAQEYEQY
V gene: TRBV19; J gene: TRBJ2-1; CDR3 protein: ASTYRDRAGLAGVYNEQF
V gene: TRBV30; J gene: TRBJ2-3; CDR3 protein: AWHTAGADTQY
V gene: TRBV6-5; J gene: TRBJ1-2; CDR3 protein: ASSKTGDYGYT
V gene: TRBV10-3; J gene: TRBJ2-1; CDR3 protein: AISGQGDDNEQF
V gene: TRBV19; J gene: TRBJ2-7; CDR3 protein: ASSNQPGTYEQY
V gene: TRBV6-1; J gene: TRBJ1-5; CDR3 protein: ASRGPGQIQPQH
V gene: TRBV5-4; J gene: TRBJ1-4; CDR3 protein: ASSASTTRGEKLF
V gene: TRBV4-1; J gene: TRBJ2-2; CDR3 protein: ASSPFVATGELF
V gene: TRBV7-2; J gene: TRBJ2-7; CDR3 protein: ASSVTSSGLTYEQY
V gene: TRBV7-9; J gene: TRBJ1-3; CDR3 protein: ASSRDILTTLGGNTIY
V gene: TRBV5-6; J gene: TRBJ1-2; CDR3 protein: ASSSGGTISYGYT
V gene: TRBV5-1; J gene: TRBJ1-1; CDR3 protein: ASRPGFSAEAF
V gene: TRBV29-1; J gene: TRBJ2-2; CDR3 protein: SVGLAGNTGELF
V gene: TRBV10-1; J gene: TRBJ2-2; CDR3 protein: ANTHSDGTGELF
V gene: TRBV9; J gene: TRBJ2-5; CDR3 protein: ASSVGRREETQY
V gene: TRBV30; J gene: TRBJ1-4; CDR3 protein: AWKVGSTNEKLF
V gene: TRBV28; J gene: TRBJ1-5; CDR3 protein: ASSLGRKGGYQPQH
V gene: TRBV30; J gene: TRBJ2-3; CDR3 protein: AWSVRLAEQTDTQY
V gene: TRBV25-1; J gene: TRBJ1-5; CDR3 protein: ASSKTGFNQPQH
V gene: TRBV12-5; J gene: TRBJ2-1; CDR3 protein: ASGPKGLAGYNEQF
V gene: TRBV11-3; J gene: TRBJ1-2; CDR3 protein: ASSLRRESAGYT
V gene: TRBV5-1; J gene: TRBJ1-5; CDR3 protein: ASSLVGISGQPQH
V gene: TRBV11-1; J gene: TRBJ2-3; CDR3 protein: ASSLAGDLRTDTQY
V gene: TRBV15; J gene: TRBJ1-2; CDR3 protein: ATSREGIYGYT
V gene: TRBV19; J gene: TRBJ1-1; CDR3 protein: ASSIQGARTEAF